A single sample is the source of the 17 T cell receptor beta chains below, sequenced in a study of control samples from healthy donors and cancer patients. Generated by immunoSEQ multiplex PCR, the TCRdb table keeps only in-frame clones and is missing some. This table holds 150,000 or so clones, over 90% found once. Sequencing used PBMCs. The receptors originated from a man between 60 and 70 years old with colorectal cancer.

The V gene is TRBV4-1, the J gene TRBJ1-6; D gene unclear. Trimming took 3 bases from V and 8 from J, leaving 8 bases between them. CDR1 MGHRA and CDR2 YSYEKL come from the germline V gene. The CDR3 has 13 residues. CDR3 DNA: TGCGCCAGCAGCCAGGGCCTGGATTCACCCCTCCACTTT. Its translation is CASSQGLDSPLHF.

The rearrangement uses TRBV5-1 and TRBJ2-1; 10 bases fit TRBD1. Germline lookup yields CDR1 SGHRS and CDR2 YFSETQ. CDR3 length: 14 amino acids. With 4 bases clipped from V and 10 bases from J, the junction kept 8 bases outside the gene matches. CDR3 nucleotide sequence: TGCGCCAGCAGCCCCCGGGACAGGGGCCCGGAGCAGTTCTTC. Encoded protein: CASSPRDRGPEQFF.

This clone has just one count. The V call is TRBV4-1, the J call TRBJ1-2; TRBD1 is a possible D gene (6 bases). Germline V CDR1 and CDR2: MGHRA, YSYEKL. The CDR3 is 15 amino acids. The V gene lost 1 base and the J gene lost 4 bases, with 13 bases spanning the gap. The CDR3 loop is CASSQGAQGGYGYTF. In DNA, the CDR3 is TGCGCCAGCAGCCAAGGGGCCCAAGGGGGCTATGGCTACACCTTC.

CDR3 in amino acids: CASSLSRSSYNSPLHF. The CDR3 DNA reads TGTGCCAGCAGCTTATCGAGGAGCTCCTATAATTCACCCCTCCACTTT. This sequence joins TRBV7-2 and TRBJ1-6; D gene uncertain. The CDR3 sequence is 16 residues long. Trimming removed 2 bases at V and 0 bases at J, with 8 bases between. Germline loops: CDR1 SGHTA, CDR2 FQGNSA. Full variable domain (missing parts from reference TRBV7-2 and TRBJ1-6): GAGVSQSPSNKVTEKGKDVELRCDPISGHTALYWYRQSLGQGLEFLIYFQGNSAPDKSGLPSDRFSAERTGGSVSTLTIQRTQQEDSAVYLCASSLSRSSYNSPLHFGNGTRLTVT.

The rearrangement joins TRBV10-3 to TRBJ2-2; 9 bases agree with TRBD2. The CDR3 totals 19 residues. Germline loops: CDR1 ENHRY, CDR2 SYGVKD. V trimming: 5 bases; J trimming: 5 bases; junction bases outside the gene matches: 18. CDR3 protein: CAISPGGGGAHGPTGELFF. CDR3 nucleotide sequence: TGTGCCATCAGTCCTGGTGGCGGGGGGGCCCACGGGCCGACCGGGGAGCTGTTTTTT.

In this sample, this clone turned up a few times. The J gene is TRBJ1-6, the V gene TRBV5-1, with TRBD1 matching over 9 bases. The CDR3 runs to 14 residues. V shed 4 bases and J 12 bases; nucleotides not matched to a gene: 8. Germline V gene lookup returns CDR1 SGHRS and CDR2 YFSETQ. For the CDR3, the DNA is TGCGCCAGCAGCGTGGACAGGGGCCCGGGACCCCTCCACTTT. Protein sequence: CASSVDRGPGPLHF.

CDR3 sequence (DNA): TGCGCCAGCAGCCAAGGCGAGACAGGGGTGAGCGCTGAAGCTTTCTTT. Encoded protein: CASSQGETGVSAEAFF. The J gene is TRBJ1-1, the V gene TRBV4-1; 8 bases match TRBD1. V lost 1 base to trimming and J lost 6 bases; unmatched junction nucleotides: 10. The CDR3 has 16 amino acids. CDR1 and CDR2 from the germline V gene are MGHRA and YSYEKL.

This clone was counted a single time. The chain couples TRBV4-3 to TRBJ1-4; no definite D call. Per germline, CDR1 LGHNA and CDR2 YSLEER. V gave up 0 bases and J gave up 4 bases, with 12 bases separating them. This CDR3 is 16 amino acids long. CDR3 bases: TGCGCCAGCAGCCAAGATTACCAGGCTAATAATGAAAAACTGTTTTTT. It codes for CASSQDYQANNEKLFF.

The chain employs TRBV25-1 and TRBJ1-5; TRBD1 might be the D (6 bases). The CDR3 spans 15 residues. Germline-derived CDR1 and CDR2 are MGHDK and SYGVNS. Trimming stripped 2 bases from V and 5 bases from J, with 13 bases between. CDR3 coding DNA: TGTGCCAGCAGTGAAGGGGGGGGCTCCGATCAGCCCCAGCATTTT. Protein sequence: CASSEGGGSDQPQHF.

This chain uses TRBV2 with TRBJ2-3, with D tentatively TRBD1 (6 bases). This CDR3 contains 14 residues. Trimming stripped 5 bases from V and 5 bases from J, with 14 bases between. Germline values: CDR1 SNHLY, CDR2 FYNNEI. The CDR3 protein is CASSRARGEDTQYF. For the CDR3, the DNA is TGTGCCAGCAGTCGGGCCAGGGGAGAAGATACGCAGTATTTT.

The J gene is TRBJ1-5, the V gene TRBV4-3; D possibly corresponds to TRBD1 (5 bases). Between the trimmed V and J ends, which lost 0 bases and 2 bases, there was a span of 8 bases. The CDR3 has 15 amino acids. CDR1 and CDR2 from the germline V gene are LGHNA and YSLEER. The CDR3 protein is CASSQDRAGNQPQHF. In DNA form, the CDR3 reads TGCGCCAGCAGCCAAGACAGGGCCGGCAATCAGCCCCAGCATTTT.

This clone occurred once. The chain has TRBV10-2 and TRBJ2-1; 8 nucleotides align to TRBD1. The V gene end was trimmed by 4 bases and the J gene end by 2 bases; junction bases not matched to a gene: 7. This CDR3 contains 16 residues. The germline V gene encodes CDR1 WSHSY and CDR2 SAAADI. The CDR3 DNA sequence: TGCGCCAGCAGTGGGGCGTACAGGGGGACCTACAATGAGCAGTTCTTC. Its protein product is CASSGAYRGTYNEQFF.

V usage is TRBV6-2 or TRBV6-3 and J usage is TRBJ2-2; D assignment may be TRBD1 or TRBD2 (6 bases each). Trimming removed 5 bases from V and 4 bases from J, with 14 bases in between. The CDR3 spans 15 residues. CDR1 and CDR2 (germline): MNHEY, SVGEGT. CDR3 in DNA: TGTGCCAGCAGTCGTCGGGGGCAGGGCACCGGGGAGCTGTTTTTT. Translation: CASSRRGQGTGELFF.

This chain joins TRBV7-9 and TRBJ1-2; 7 nucleotides align to TRBD1. Per germline, CDR1 SEHNR and CDR2 FQNEAQ (reference sequence). With 2 bases clipped from V and 4 bases from J, the junction kept 10 bases outside the gene matches. The CDR3 runs to 16 residues. This CDR3 reads CASSLSTGEWAYGYTF. In DNA form, the CDR3 reads TGTGCCAGCAGCTTAAGCACAGGGGAATGGGCCTATGGCTACACCTTC.

The J gene is TRBJ2-1, the V gene TRBV29-1; D tentatively fits TRBD1 or TRBD2 (5 bases each). The germline gives CDR1 SQVTM, CDR2 ANQGSEA. The V end lost 7 bases, the J end lost 7 bases, and 14 bases lay between the germline ends. The length of the CDR3 is 12 residues. CDR3 protein: CSAGTGWNEQFF. CDR3 nucleotide sequence: TGCAGCGCCGGGACGGGGTGGAATGAGCAGTTCTTC.

The chain combines TRBV27 with TRBJ2-7, with 11 bases matching TRBD2. This CDR3 has 18 residues. Germline V lookup: CDR1 MNHEY, CDR2 SMNVEV (reference sequence). After removal of 6 bases from V and 0 bases from J, the junction contained 13 bases not matched to a gene. The CDR3 sequence: CASSRFGGGLADSYEQYF. As DNA, the CDR3 is TGTGCCAGCAGCCGATTTGGGGGGGGACTAGCGGACTCCTACGAGCAGTACTTC.

The chain combines TRBV12-3 or TRBV12-4 with TRBJ1-6, with TRBD1 as a possible D gene (5 bases). This CDR3 has 13 amino acids. Between the trimmed V and J ends, which lost 6 bases and 7 bases, there was a span of 10 bases. CDR3 in DNA: TGTGCCAGCAGGCGGGGGACCAATTCACCCCTCCACTTT. Residues: CASRRGTNSPLHF.